These T cell receptor beta chains were read from a single sample in a study of Ad26.COV2.S vaccination and SARS-CoV-2 variants. The method was immunoSEQ multiplex PCR; TCRdb's version includes in-frame clones alone and lacks a portion of them. The sample has 430,000 or so clones, more than 80% seen once; the top ten hold approximately 12%. The source was peripheral blood, collected in a trial of Ad26.COV2.S vaccine versus placebo. Source of these receptors: a person aged 18-65 years who received the Ad26.COV2.S COVID-19 vaccine or a placebo. The CDR3 runs from the conserved cysteine through the conserved F or W. A D gene is named only where the DNA matches it firmly. Size values are once, few and many counts, or a class for expanded clones, and some rows have none.

CDR3 DNA,CDR3 protein,J gene,V gene,clone size,D gene
TGTGCCAGCAGCCAAGAGGATGAAGCTTTCTTT,CASSQEDEAFF,TRBJ1-1,TRBV3-1/TRBV3-2,NA,NA
TGTGCCAGCTCAATTAGGACTAGCGCCTACAATGAGCAGTTCTTC,CASSIRTSAYNEQFF,TRBJ2-1,TRBV13,NA,TRBD2
TGTGCCAGCAGCTCAAGGACCAGTTCCCCAGATACGCAGTATTTT,CASSSRTSSPDTQYF,TRBJ2-3,TRBV13,NA,NA
TGTGCCAGCAGCTTATATCTCAGGGGTACTGAAGCTTTCTTT,CASSLYLRGTEAFF,TRBJ1-1,TRBV5-8,NA,NA
TGTGCCAGCAGTTCGACAGGGGGGAACACTGAAGCTTTCTTT,CASSSTGGNTEAFF,TRBJ1-1,TRBV6-5,NA,TRBD1
TGTGCCAGCAGCTTAAACCCGTCCGCACCCCAGCATTTT,CASSLNPSAPQHF,TRBJ1-5,TRBV7-2,NA,NA
TGTGCCAGCATGACAGGGAACACTGAAGCTTTCTTT,CASMTGNTEAFF,TRBJ1-1,TRBV21-1,NA,NA
TGTGCCAGCAGTGACCCGGGGGGTCACAAAGAGCAGTTCTTC,CASSDPGGHKEQFF,TRBJ2-1,TRBV2,NA,TRBD2
TGTGCCAGCAGCCCCAGAGAGGGGAGACAGGGTCAGAACAATGAGCAGTTCTTC,CASSPREGRQGQNNEQFF,TRBJ2-1,TRBV28,NA,TRBD1
TGTGCCAGCAGCTCTAAAGAGACCCAGTACTTC,CASSSKETQYF,TRBJ2-5,TRBV5-6,NA,NA
TGTGCCAGCAGCACAAGTCTAAGGGGGCATGAGCAGTTCTTC,CASSTSLRGHEQFF,TRBJ2-1,TRBV11-2,NA,TRBD1
TGTGCCTGGAGACTTCTGGCGGGAGTCAGCAATGAGCAGTTCTTC,CAWRLLAGVSNEQFF,TRBJ2-1,TRBV30,NA,TRBD2
TGTGCCAGCAGCAAAGAGGCGGACAGACACCCGAACACCGGGGAGCTGTTTTTT,CASSKEADRHPNTGELFF,TRBJ2-2,TRBV21-1,NA,NA
TGTGCCAGCAGCTTACCCCCGGCAGGGCTCAAGGAAAAACTGTTTTTT,CASSLPPAGLKEKLFF,TRBJ1-4,TRBV11-2,NA,NA
TGCGCCAGCAGCCGCTCAGGGGCGGCCGGGGAGCTGTTTTTT,CASSRSGAAGELFF,TRBJ2-2,TRBV4-3,NA,NA
TGTGCCAGTAGTTCCCGGACAGGGTTCAACGAGCAGTACTTC,CASSSRTGFNEQYF,TRBJ2-7,TRBV19,once,TRBD1
TGTGCCAGCGTGAGAGGGTCGGGTGGCTACACCTTC,CASVRGSGGYTF,TRBJ1-2,TRBV6-5,NA,NA
TGTGCCAGCAGTGAACAGGGGACCTCCTATGGCTACACCTTC,CASSEQGTSYGYTF,TRBJ1-2,TRBV2,NA,NA
TGTGCCAGCAGCTTTCTCGAGAACACTGAAGCTTTCTTT,CASSFLENTEAFF,TRBJ1-1,TRBV7-2,NA,NA
TGTGCCAGCTCTCTCTACAATGAGCAGTTCTTC,CASSLYNEQFF,TRBJ2-1,TRBV27,NA,NA